This T cell receptor beta chain was profiled in a study of shared clonotypes between healthy human individuals. CD8 cells classed as naive were CD45RO-negative and positively selected for CCR7, excluding terminally differentiated effector memory CD45RA+ cells. The CDR3 spans 15 residues. The germline V gene encodes CDR1 SGHRS and CDR2 YFSETQ. Trimming cost V 1 base and J 3 bases, with 14 bases left between them. Assay used: immunoSEQ multiplex PCR; TCRdb lists only in-frame clones, some missing. Here the sample spans 600,000 or so clones, about 95% being singletons. Sequenced input: naive CD8+ T cells sorted from blood. The chain recombines TRBV5-1 with TRBJ2-7; unclear D gene. This receptor was taken from a woman younger than 45 in good health. CDR3 DNA sequence: TGCGCCAGCAGCTTGCCCGAGGACGGAAACTACGAGCAGTACTTC. Translated: CASSLPEDGNYEQYF.